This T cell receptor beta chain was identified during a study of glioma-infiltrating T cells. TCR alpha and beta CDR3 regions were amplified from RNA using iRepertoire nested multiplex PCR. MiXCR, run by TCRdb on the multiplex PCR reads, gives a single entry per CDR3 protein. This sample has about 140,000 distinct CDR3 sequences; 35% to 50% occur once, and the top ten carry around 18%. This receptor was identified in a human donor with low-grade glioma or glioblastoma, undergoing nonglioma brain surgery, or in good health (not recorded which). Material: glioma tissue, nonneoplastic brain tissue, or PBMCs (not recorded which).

This CDR3 is CASSQTTSGTHTGELFF. CDR3 coding DNA: TGTGCCAGCAGCCAAACTACTAGCGGAACACACACCGGGGAGCTGTTTTTT. This sequence joins TRBV4-2 and TRBJ2-2; 8 nucleotides match TRBD2. CDR3 length equals 17 residues. The V and J ends lost 2 bases and 3 bases, in that order; junction bases with no gene match: 8. Germline CDR1 reads LGHNA; CDR2 reads YNFKEQ.